These T cell receptor beta chains were read from a single sample in a study of T cells after posttransplantation cyclophosphamide. Sequencing was performed with immunoSEQ multiplex PCR; in TCRdb, only in-frame clones are kept and a portion is missing. Found here are tens of thousands of clones, 78% of them singletons; the top ten hold about 7.6%. The source material was CD4+ T cells sorted from blood, sampled just over 1,900 days after a stem cell transplant with posttransplant cyclophosphamide. The receptors originated from a female patient in her forties who received an allogeneic stem cell transplant from a related donor, was CMV-positive, and had no GVHD. Some T cells here may be from the graft donor. The CDR3 runs from the conserved cysteine through the conserved F or W. Fields, in order: J gene, clone size, D gene, V gene, CDR3 DNA, CDR3 protein. The D gene is left open where the match is weak. Part of the rows lack a size; the others show once, few, many or a class for expanded clones.

J gene: TRBJ2-2
clone size: few
D gene: TRBD1
V gene: TRBV10-1
CDR3 DNA: TGCGCCAGCAGTGTTGGGACAGACACCGGGGAGCTGTTTTTT
CDR3 protein: CASSVGTDTGELFF

J gene: TRBJ1-5
clone size: NA
D gene: NA
V gene: TRBV2
CDR3 DNA: TGTGCCAGCACAGTAACAGGGAGTTATCAGCCCCAGCATTTT
CDR3 protein: CASTVTGSYQPQHF

J gene: TRBJ2-2
clone size: few
D gene: TRBD1
V gene: TRBV7-6
CDR3 DNA: TGTGCCAGCAGCTTAGCCGGGACAGGGAACACCGGGGAGCTGTTTTTT
CDR3 protein: CASSLAGTGNTGELFF

J gene: TRBJ2-7
clone size: NA
D gene: TRBD1
V gene: TRBV5-1
CDR3 DNA: TGCGCCAGCAGCTTGATTGTCCGACAGGGGTCCCACGAGCAGTACTTC
CDR3 protein: CASSLIVRQGSHEQYF

J gene: TRBJ2-3
clone size: NA
D gene: NA
V gene: TRBV4-2
CDR3 DNA: TGTGCCAGCAGCCAAGATCGAGGGGGCGGGGAGGTCGGCACAGATACGCAGTATTTT
CDR3 protein: CASSQDRGGGEVGTDTQYF

J gene: TRBJ2-2
clone size: medium-sized
D gene: NA
V gene: TRBV7-2
CDR3 DNA: TGTGCCAGCAGCTCTACAGGGACCGGGGAGCTGTTTTTT
CDR3 protein: CASSSTGTGELFF

J gene: TRBJ2-7
clone size: few
D gene: TRBD1
V gene: TRBV18
CDR3 DNA: TGTGCCAGCTCACCACGGGGGACAGGGGGTCTGGGGGAGCAGTACTTC
CDR3 protein: CASSPRGTGGLGEQYF

J gene: TRBJ2-1
clone size: NA
D gene: NA
V gene: TRBV5-1
CDR3 DNA: TGCGCCAGCAGCTTTAGTCATACCTCCTACAATGAGCAGTTCTTC
CDR3 protein: CASSFSHTSYNEQFF

J gene: TRBJ2-7
clone size: NA
D gene: NA
V gene: TRBV7-9
CDR3 DNA: TGTGCCAGCAGCTTAACTTACGAGCAGTACTTC
CDR3 protein: CASSLTYEQYF

J gene: TRBJ2-4
clone size: NA
D gene: NA
V gene: TRBV7-9
CDR3 DNA: TGTGCCAGCAGCCCGAAGACAGAAAACATTCAGTACTTC
CDR3 protein: CASSPKTENIQYF

J gene: TRBJ1-1
clone size: NA
D gene: TRBD1
V gene: TRBV28
CDR3 DNA: TGTGCCAGCAGTTCTACAGGGGTTGGGACTGAAGCTTTCTTT
CDR3 protein: CASSSTGVGTEAFF

J gene: TRBJ2-7
clone size: NA
D gene: NA
V gene: TRBV9
CDR3 DNA: TGTGCCAGCAGCGTAGACGGGGACAAGCAGTACTTC
CDR3 protein: CASSVDGDKQYF

J gene: TRBJ1-2
clone size: NA
D gene: NA
V gene: TRBV11-2
CDR3 DNA: TGTGCCAGCAGCTTAGGGGTACGGGCAGGGGCCAGCTACACCTTC
CDR3 protein: CASSLGVRAGASYTF

J gene: TRBJ2-2
clone size: NA
D gene: NA
V gene: TRBV6-4
CDR3 DNA: TGTGCCAGCAGTGTTTTAGGGCAGGGGGGCACCGGGGAGCTGTTTTTT
CDR3 protein: CASSVLGQGGTGELFF

J gene: TRBJ1-3
clone size: NA
D gene: TRBD1
V gene: TRBV19
CDR3 DNA: TGTGCCAGTAGTAGGGGACAGACGGACTCTGGATACACCATATATTTT
CDR3 protein: CASSRGQTDSGYTIYF

J gene: TRBJ2-6
clone size: NA
D gene: TRBD1
V gene: TRBV18
CDR3 DNA: TGTGCCAGCTCACTCACCGGGACAGGGGCAGGGGCCAACGTCCTGACTTTC
CDR3 protein: CASSLTGTGAGANVLTF

J gene: TRBJ2-7
clone size: few
D gene: NA
V gene: TRBV6-5
CDR3 DNA: TGTGCCAGCGGGGGGATCTACGAGCAGTACTTC
CDR3 protein: CASGGIYEQYF

J gene: TRBJ1-2
clone size: NA
D gene: NA
V gene: TRBV5-1
CDR3 DNA: TGCGCCAGCTCCAGGGAGGGGGGTAATAACTATGGCTACACCTTC
CDR3 protein: CASSREGGNNYGYTF

J gene: TRBJ2-7
clone size: NA
D gene: TRBD1
V gene: TRBV28
CDR3 DNA: TGTGCCAGCAGTTTCGGTCGGCGACAGGGAGAATTCAGCTCCTACGAGCAGTACTTC
CDR3 protein: CASSFGRRQGEFSSYEQYF

J gene: TRBJ2-7
clone size: NA
D gene: TRBD2
V gene: TRBV10-1
CDR3 DNA: TGCGCCAGCAGTGCACGGACTAGCGGGGGAACCTACGAGCAGTACTTC
CDR3 protein: CASSARTSGGTYEQYF

J gene: TRBJ2-3
clone size: NA
D gene: TRBD2
V gene: TRBV19
CDR3 DNA: TGTGCCAGTAGCTTACTAGCGGGGAGCACAGCAGATACGCAGTATTTT
CDR3 protein: CASSLLAGSTADTQYF

J gene: TRBJ2-5
clone size: NA
D gene: NA
V gene: TRBV11-1
CDR3 DNA: TGTGCCAGCAGCTTAGTGGCAGGGCATGGAGAGACCCAGTACTTC
CDR3 protein: CASSLVAGHGETQYF

J gene: TRBJ2-5
clone size: NA
D gene: NA
V gene: TRBV10-3
CDR3 DNA: TGTGCCATCAGCCCCGGGGGAGCAGGAGAGACCCAGTACTTC
CDR3 protein: CAISPGGAGETQYF

J gene: TRBJ2-7
clone size: NA
D gene: NA
V gene: TRBV6-5
CDR3 DNA: TGTGCCAGCAGCAGTCGGTCAACGACTTACTACGAGCAGTACTTC
CDR3 protein: CASSSRSTTYYEQYF

J gene: TRBJ2-3
clone size: once
D gene: TRBD1
V gene: TRBV7-2
CDR3 DNA: TGTGCCAGCAGCTTAAGCAGGGGGCCAGATACGCAGTATTTT
CDR3 protein: CASSLSRGPDTQYF

J gene: TRBJ1-5
clone size: NA
D gene: NA
V gene: TRBV4-2
CDR3 DNA: TGTGCCAGCAGCCAGGAAGACAGTCTATCTCAGCCCCAGCATTTT
CDR3 protein: CASSQEDSLSQPQHF

J gene: TRBJ2-1
clone size: NA
D gene: TRBD2
V gene: TRBV25-1
CDR3 DNA: TGTGCCAGCAGTGGGGGGGGACTAGCGGGGAGGTACAATGAGCAGTTCTTC
CDR3 protein: CASSGGGLAGRYNEQFF

J gene: TRBJ2-1
clone size: NA
D gene: TRBD2
V gene: TRBV7-6
CDR3 DNA: TGTGCCAGCAGCTTGTACCCTAGCGGGGGGGTAGGGAATGAGCAGTTCTTC
CDR3 protein: CASSLYPSGGVGNEQFF

J gene: TRBJ2-1
clone size: NA
D gene: NA
V gene: TRBV27
CDR3 DNA: TGTGCCAGCAGTTGGGGGCGTGGTGGGAATGAGCAGTTCTTC
CDR3 protein: CASSWGRGGNEQFF

J gene: TRBJ2-2
clone size: NA
D gene: NA
V gene: TRBV19
CDR3 DNA: TGTGCCAGTAGCCGCACAGGGTACACCGGGGAGCTGTTTTTT
CDR3 protein: CASSRTGYTGELFF

J gene: TRBJ2-1
clone size: NA
D gene: TRBD2
V gene: TRBV2
CDR3 DNA: TGTGCCAGCGTAAACGGGACTAGCGGGGTGAGTGAGCAGTTCTTC
CDR3 protein: CASVNGTSGVSEQFF

J gene: TRBJ2-7
clone size: NA
D gene: NA
V gene: TRBV7-2
CDR3 DNA: TGTGCCAGCAGGCTCGCCGGGGGAATCGAGCAGTACTTC
CDR3 protein: CASRLAGGIEQYF

J gene: TRBJ1-2
clone size: NA
D gene: TRBD1
V gene: TRBV7-2
CDR3 DNA: TGTGCCAGCAGCCACAGGGGCGGAAACTATGGCTACACCTTC
CDR3 protein: CASSHRGGNYGYTF

J gene: TRBJ2-7
clone size: NA
D gene: TRBD1
V gene: TRBV6-1
CDR3 DNA: TGTGCCAGCAGTAGGACAGGCCTGGGGTCCTACGAGCAGTACTTC
CDR3 protein: CASSRTGLGSYEQYF

J gene: TRBJ2-3
clone size: NA
D gene: NA
V gene: TRBV19
CDR3 DNA: TGTGCCAGTAGTCCCTATGCCTCGCTATTTAGCACAGATACGCAGTATTTT
CDR3 protein: CASSPYASLFSTDTQYF

J gene: TRBJ1-1
clone size: NA
D gene: NA
V gene: TRBV29-1
CDR3 DNA: TGCAGCGTCGCCCCCGCAGGGTGGCACACTGAAGCTTTCTTT
CDR3 protein: CSVAPAGWHTEAFF

J gene: TRBJ2-1
clone size: few
D gene: TRBD2
V gene: TRBV18
CDR3 DNA: TGTGCCAGCTCCCCCTCACTAGCGCTCAATGAGCAGTTCTTC
CDR3 protein: CASSPSLALNEQFF

J gene: TRBJ1-1
clone size: NA
D gene: NA
V gene: TRBV13
CDR3 DNA: TGTGCCAGCAGCTTAGATGGTTACTACACTGAAGCTTTCTTT
CDR3 protein: CASSLDGYYTEAFF

J gene: TRBJ2-3
clone size: NA
D gene: TRBD2
V gene: TRBV4-3
CDR3 DNA: TGCGCCAGCAGCCAAGATATCGGGTTCGGGGGGGGGCAGGCAGATACGCAGTATTTT
CDR3 protein: CASSQDIGFGGGQADTQYF

J gene: TRBJ2-3
clone size: NA
D gene: NA
V gene: TRBV11-2
CDR3 DNA: TGTGCCAGCAGCCGTGACAGAACTAGCACAGATACGCAGTATTTT
CDR3 protein: CASSRDRTSTDTQYF

J gene: TRBJ1-2
clone size: few
D gene: NA
V gene: TRBV2
CDR3 DNA: TGTGCCAGCAAAACAGGCGATGGCTACACCTTC
CDR3 protein: CASKTGDGYTF

J gene: TRBJ2-5
clone size: NA
D gene: NA
V gene: TRBV6-5
CDR3 DNA: TGTGCCAGCAGTTACTCGAGAGGAGAGACCCAGTACTTC
CDR3 protein: CASSYSRGETQYF